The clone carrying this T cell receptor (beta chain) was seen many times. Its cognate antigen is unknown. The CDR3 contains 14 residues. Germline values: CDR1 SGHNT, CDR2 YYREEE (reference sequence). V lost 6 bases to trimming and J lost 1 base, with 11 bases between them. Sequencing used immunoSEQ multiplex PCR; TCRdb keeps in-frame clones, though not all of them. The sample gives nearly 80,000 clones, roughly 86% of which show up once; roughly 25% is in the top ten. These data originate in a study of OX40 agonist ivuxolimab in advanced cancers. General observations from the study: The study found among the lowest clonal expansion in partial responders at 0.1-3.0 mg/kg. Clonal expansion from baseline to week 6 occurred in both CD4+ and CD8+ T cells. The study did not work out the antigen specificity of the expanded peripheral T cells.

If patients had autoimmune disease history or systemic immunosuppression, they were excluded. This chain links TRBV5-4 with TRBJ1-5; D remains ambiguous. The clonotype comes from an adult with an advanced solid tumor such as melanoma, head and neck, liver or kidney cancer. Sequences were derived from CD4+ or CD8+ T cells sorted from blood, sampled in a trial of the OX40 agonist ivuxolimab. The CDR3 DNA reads TGTGCCAGCACCACCCATGGAAGCAATCAGCCCCAGCATTTT. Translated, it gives CASTTHGSNQPQHF. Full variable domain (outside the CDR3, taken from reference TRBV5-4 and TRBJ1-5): ETGVTQSPTHLIKTRGQQVTLRCSSQSGHNTVSWYQQALGQGPQFIFQYYREEENGRGNFPPRFSGLQFPNYSSELNVNALELDDSALYLCASTTHGSNQPQHFGDGTRLSIL.